This TCR beta chain is drawn from a study of control samples from healthy donors and cancer patients. TCRdb keeps only in-frame clones here, not all; method: immunoSEQ multiplex PCR. The table has tens of thousands of clones, about 93% seen once. There are 12 residues in the CDR3. Germline CDR1 LGHDT, CDR2 YNNKEL (reference sequence). V dropped 0 bases and J dropped 5 bases, with 4 bases sitting between them. This TCR was recovered from a man aged 30-40 years in good health. This chain joins TRBV3-1 (or the pseudogene TRBV3-2) and TRBJ2-5, with no clear D. The specimen sequenced was blood. The CDR3 coding sequence is TGTGCCAGCAGCCAAGAAAAGGAGACCCAGTACTTC. Residues: CASSQEKETQYF.